The 18 T cell receptor beta chains presented below share a single source sample, sequenced in a study of OX40 agonist ivuxolimab in advanced cancers. The repertoire was sequenced with immunoSEQ multiplex PCR; TCRdb's copy has only in-frame clones and lacks some. The sample carries 55,000 to 80,000 clones, roughly 82% recorded once. This material consisted of CD4+ or CD8+ T cells sorted from blood, taken in a trial of the OX40 agonist ivuxolimab. Receptors were obtained from an adult with an advanced solid tumor such as melanoma, head and neck, liver or kidney cancer.

The rearrangement uses TRBV11-1 and TRBJ2-1, with 10 nucleotides matching TRBD1. Germline CDR1 and CDR2: SGHAT and FQDESV (reference sequence). The CDR3 is made up of 14 amino acids. V gave up 6 bases and J gave up 6 bases; unmatched junction bases: 5. As DNA, the CDR3 is TGTGCCAGCAGACGACAGGGGGCTGGCAATGAGCAGTTCTTC. Protein sequence: CASRRQGAGNEQFF.

The rearrangement links TRBV7-7 to TRBJ1-1; the D gene is possibly TRBD1 (6 bases). V was cut by 3 bases and J by 8 bases, with 7 bases left in between. Germline values: CDR1 SSHAT, CDR2 FNYEAQ (reference sequence). The length of the CDR3 is 11 residues. CDR3 sequence (DNA): TGTGCCAGCAGCTTCGGACAGGAAGCTTTCTTT. It yields the protein CASSFGQEAFF.

V is TRBV4-3 and J is TRBJ1-2, with TRBD1 as a possible D gene (5 bases). V was trimmed by 0 bases and J by 6 bases, leaving 14 bases between them. Germline V CDR1 and CDR2: LGHNA, YSLEER. The CDR3 totals 15 residues. The CDR3 region has the DNA TGCGCCAGCAGCCAAGACGTATGGGGCGCGGATGGCTACACCTTC. This codes for CASSQDVWGADGYTF.

This clone was picked up a small number of times. V and J are TRBV10-2 and TRBJ1-2; 7 positions match TRBD1. The germline V gene encodes CDR1 WSHSY and CDR2 SAAADI. The CDR3 has 11 amino acids. In DNA, the CDR3 is TGCGCAACCAGGGGGGACTATGGCTACACCTTC. Its translation is CATRGDYGYTF.

V gene TRBV7-9 combines with J gene TRBJ2-7, with 11 bases fitting TRBD2. Germline V lookup: CDR1 SEHNR, CDR2 FQNEAQ (reference sequence). The length of the CDR3 is 14 residues. Trimming at V came to 3 bases and at J to 4 bases, leaving 2 bases not matched to a gene. The CDR3: CASSFTSGSYEQYF. The CDR3 bases are TGTGCCAGCAGCTTCACTAGCGGGAGTTACGAGCAGTACTTC.

This rearrangement joins TRBV10-3 to TRBJ1-5; D gene unclear. V was cut by 0 bases and J by 3 bases, with 9 bases left in between. Germline CDR1 reads ENHRY; CDR2 reads SYGVKD. The CDR3 contains 15 residues. The CDR3 is CAISESVRPNQPQHF. CDR3 bases: TGTGCCATCAGTGAGTCGGTTAGGCCCAATCAGCCCCAGCATTTT.

The chain uses TRBV13 and TRBJ1-1; D unresolved. Germline lookup yields CDR1 PRHDT and CDR2 FYEKMQ (reference sequence). Trimming stripped 3 bases from V and 0 bases from J, with 5 bases between. This CDR3 is 13 amino acids long. DNA for the CDR3: TGTGCCAGCAGCTTGGGGTTGAACACTGAAGCTTTCTTT. Translation: CASSLGLNTEAFF.

The chain employs TRBV13 and TRBJ1-1; perhaps TRBD1 as D (6 bases). V lost 5 bases, J lost 2 bases, and 9 bases lay in between. Germline V gives CDR1 PRHDT, CDR2 FYEKMQ (reference sequence). CDR3 size: 13 residues. Here the CDR3 DNA reads TGTGCCAGCAGCCCGACAGGAAACACTGAAGCTTTCTTT. The encoded protein is CASSPTGNTEAFF.

The sample holds one count of this clone. V usage is TRBV4-2 and J usage is TRBJ2-5, with 12 bases lining up with TRBD2. The germline V gene encodes CDR1 LGHNA and CDR2 YNFKEQ. With V trimmed by 4 bases and J by 1 base, 4 bases remained unmatched. This CDR3 region has 16 residues. The CDR3 DNA reads as TGTGCCAGCAGCCGACTAGCGGGGGTTACCCAAGAGACCCAGTACTTC. This gives the protein CASSRLAGVTQETQYF.

This chain connects TRBV5-4 to TRBJ2-1; 9 bases match TRBD2. The CDR3 is 15 amino acids. J gave up 9 bases and V 3 bases, and 10 bases lay outside the gene matches. Germline V CDR1 and CDR2: SGHNT, YYREEE (reference sequence). The CDR3 DNA is TGTGCCAGCAGCTCAGAGGGCGGGAGGGCCGGTGAGCAGTTCTTC. Translating it yields CASSSEGGRAGEQFF.

The genes are TRBV10-3 and TRBJ2-3, with a weak D call TRBD2 (5 bases). With 4 bases removed from V and 6 bases from J, the gap between germline ends came to 14 bases. Germline V gene sequence: CDR1 ENHRY, CDR2 SYGVKD. This CDR3 comprises 14 residues. CDR3 bases: TGTGCCATCAGTGCAGAGGGTTTCACCGATACGCAGTATTTT. The encoded protein is CAISAEGFTDTQYF.

The chain carries TRBV4-3 and TRBJ2-5; unclear D gene. The CDR3 contains 13 residues. The V gene's germline CDR1 is LGHNA and CDR2 YSLEER. V was clipped by 1 base and J by 5 bases, with 8 bases between them. CDR3 sequence (DNA): TGCGCCAGCAGCCAAGGGGTTTGGGAGACCCAGTACTTC. It specifies CASSQGVWETQYF.

The gene calls are TRBV6-1 and TRBJ2-2; TRBD2 agrees at 12 bases. Trimming cost V 2 bases and J 4 bases; bases outside gene matches: 17. This CDR3 spans 21 amino acids. CDR1 MNHNS and CDR2 SASEGT come from the germline V gene. CDR3 in amino acids: CASSEYLLASGGAGTTGELFF. DNA of the CDR3: TGTGCCAGCAGTGAATATTTATTGGCTAGCGGGGGGGCGGGAACCACCGGGGAGCTGTTTTTT.

A single count supports this clone. At one end the junction does not follow the germline gene, possibly because of a read error. J is TRBJ2-5 and V is TRBV5-1; possibly TRBD1 for D (6 bases). From germline, CDR1 is SGHRS and CDR2 YFSETQ. The CDR3 contains 15 residues. In DNA form, the CDR3 reads TGCGCCAGCAGCTCGGCTGGACAGTCCCAAGGGACCCAGTACTTC. Encoded protein: CASSSAGQSQGTQYF.

The chain links TRBV27 to TRBJ1-1; 7 nucleotides agree with TRBD1. J gave up 3 bases and V 5 bases, and 9 bases lay outside the gene matches. This CDR3 region has 15 residues. Germline V CDR1 and CDR2: MNHEY, SMNVEV (reference sequence). CDR3 amino acids: CASSTTQGMYTEAFF. The CDR3 region has the DNA TGTGCCAGCAGTACGACACAGGGGATGTACACTGAAGCTTTCTTT.

The J gene is TRBJ2-2, the V gene TRBV5-1, with TRBD2 as a possible D gene (5 bases). Germline values: CDR1 SGHRS, CDR2 YFSETQ. Trimming cost V 1 base and J 7 bases, with 20 bases left between them. The CDR3 consists of 17 residues. Written as DNA, the CDR3 is TGCGCCAGCAGCTTGTTATCGACCGGGATTAGTATCGGGGAGCTGTTTTTT. The encoded protein is CASSLLSTGISIGELFF.

The chain uses TRBV28 and TRBJ2-2; the D is unclear. Germline V CDR1 and CDR2: MDHEN, SYDVKM. This CDR3 contains 12 residues. V was cut by 8 bases and J by 6 bases, with 10 bases left in between. DNA of the CDR3: TGTGCCAGCGGTAGTTTGGCCGGGGAGCTGTTTTTT. Translated: CASGSLAGELFF.

V and J are TRBV5-1 and TRBJ1-6; D remains ambiguous. CDR3 length: 16 residues. Germline CDR1 is SGHRS and CDR2 is YFSETQ. The V end lost 0 bases, the J end lost 9 bases, and 16 bases lay between the germline ends. The CDR3 here is CASSLVGPGVGSPLHF. The CDR3 coding sequence is TGCGCCAGCAGCTTGGTGGGCCCTGGGGTTGGTTCACCCCTCCACTTT.